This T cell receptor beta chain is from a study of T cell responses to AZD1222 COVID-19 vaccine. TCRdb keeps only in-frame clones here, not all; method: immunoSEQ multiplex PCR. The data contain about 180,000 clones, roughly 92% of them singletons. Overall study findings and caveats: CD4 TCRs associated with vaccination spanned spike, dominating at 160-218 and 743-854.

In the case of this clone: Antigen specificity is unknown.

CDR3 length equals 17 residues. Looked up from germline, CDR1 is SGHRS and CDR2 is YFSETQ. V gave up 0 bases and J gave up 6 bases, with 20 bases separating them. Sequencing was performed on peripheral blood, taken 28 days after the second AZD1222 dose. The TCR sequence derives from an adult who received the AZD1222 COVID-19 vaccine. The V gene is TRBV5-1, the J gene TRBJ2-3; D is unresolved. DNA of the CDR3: TGCGCCAGCAGCTTGGGGTCCAATCTGATCTTCGGGGATACGCAGTATTTT. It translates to CASSLGSNLIFGDTQYF.